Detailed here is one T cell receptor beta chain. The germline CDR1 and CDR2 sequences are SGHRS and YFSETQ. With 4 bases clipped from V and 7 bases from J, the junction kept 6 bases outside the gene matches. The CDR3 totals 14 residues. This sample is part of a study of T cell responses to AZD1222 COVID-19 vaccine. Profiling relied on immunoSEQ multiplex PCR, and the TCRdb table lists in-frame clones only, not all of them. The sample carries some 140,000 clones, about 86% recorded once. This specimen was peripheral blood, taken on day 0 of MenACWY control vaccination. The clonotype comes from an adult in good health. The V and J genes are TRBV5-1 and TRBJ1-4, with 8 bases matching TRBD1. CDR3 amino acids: CASSQTGGIEKLFF. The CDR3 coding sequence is TGCGCCAGCAGCCAAACAGGGGGAATTGAAAAACTGTTTTTT.